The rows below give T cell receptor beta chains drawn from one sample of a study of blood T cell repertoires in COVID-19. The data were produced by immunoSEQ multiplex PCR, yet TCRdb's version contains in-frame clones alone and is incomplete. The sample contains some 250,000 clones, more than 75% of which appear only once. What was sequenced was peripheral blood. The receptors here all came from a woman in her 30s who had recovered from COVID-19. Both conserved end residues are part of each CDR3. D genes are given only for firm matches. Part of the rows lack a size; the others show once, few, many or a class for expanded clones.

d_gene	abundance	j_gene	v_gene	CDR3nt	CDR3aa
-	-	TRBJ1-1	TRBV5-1	TGCGCCAGCAGCTTGCAGGTCATGAACACTGAAGCTTTCTTT	CASSLQVMNTEAFF
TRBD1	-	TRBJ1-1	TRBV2	TGTGCCAGCAGGAGACAGGGGGCAGCTTTCTTT	CASRRQGAAFF
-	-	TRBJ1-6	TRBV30	TGTGCCTGGAGCCGAGGGTGGAATTCACCCCTCCACTTT	CAWSRGWNSPLHF
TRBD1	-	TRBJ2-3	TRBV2	TGTGCCAGCAGTGCACCGACAGGGTACACAGATACGCAGTATTTT	CASSAPTGYTDTQYF
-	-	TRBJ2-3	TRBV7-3	TGTGCCAGCAGCTTATTCGGAGACAGCACAGATACGCAGTATTTT	CASSLFGDSTDTQYF
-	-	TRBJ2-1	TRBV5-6	TGTGCCAGCAGCTTGGGGAGCCTTCCGAGACTCGAGCAGTTCTTC	CASSLGSLPRLEQFF
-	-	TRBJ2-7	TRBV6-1	TGTGCCAGCAGTGAAGCGCACAGTGACTACGAGCAGTACTTC	CASSEAHSDYEQYF
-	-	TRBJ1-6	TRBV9	TGTGCCAGCAGCCCCCTGACAGGTTCCAATTCACCCCTCCACTTT	CASSPLTGSNSPLHF
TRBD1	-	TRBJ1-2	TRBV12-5	TGTGCTAGTGGTTATAACAGGGGGCATGGCTACACCTTC	CASGYNRGHGYTF
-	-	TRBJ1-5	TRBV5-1	TGCGCCAGCAGGTATTCGGGAGGGGGGAGCAATCAGCCCCAGCATTTT	CASRYSGGGSNQPQHF
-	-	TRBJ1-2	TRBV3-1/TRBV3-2	TGTGCCAGCAGCCAGCTCGGTACCTCACTCTATGGCTACACCTTC	CASSQLGTSLYGYTF
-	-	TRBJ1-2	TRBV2	TGTGCCAGCAGTAAGGGGCCGAGGTATGGCTACACCTTC	CASSKGPRYGYTF
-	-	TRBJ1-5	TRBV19	TGTGCCAGTAGTATATTGGGAGTTAGCAATCAGCCCCAGCATTTT	CASSILGVSNQPQHF
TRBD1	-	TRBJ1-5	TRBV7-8	TGTGCCAGCAGCTTAGGACAGGGTAATCAGCCCCAGCATTTT	CASSLGQGNQPQHF
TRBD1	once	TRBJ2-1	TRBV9	TGTGCCAGCAGCCCCTGGGACAGGCTGGCGGGGAACAATGAGCAGTTCTTC	CASSPWDRLAGNNEQFF
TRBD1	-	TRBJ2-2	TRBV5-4	TGTGCCAGCAGTCCGGACAGGTCCACCGGGGAGCTGTTTTTT	CASSPDRSTGELFF
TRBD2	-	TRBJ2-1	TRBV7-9	TGTGCCAGCAGCTTAGTTGGGCTAGCGGGGCGCTCCTACAATGAGCAGTTCTTC	CASSLVGLAGRSYNEQFF
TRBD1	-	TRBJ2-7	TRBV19	TGTGCCAGTACCCCGGGACAGCTCCCCTACGAGCAGTACTTC	CASTPGQLPYEQYF
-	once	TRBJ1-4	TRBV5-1	TGCGCCAGCAGCTTGGGGAGGACAGTCAGTTTACAGGAAAAACTGTTTTTT	CASSLGRTVSLQEKLFF
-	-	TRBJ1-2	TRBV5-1	TGCGCCAGCAGCTTGGAGAGAGGGACACCCTATGGCTACACCTTC	CASSLERGTPYGYTF
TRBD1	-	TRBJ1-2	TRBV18	TGTGCCAGCTCACCCGACAGGGTTCAGGTTTATGGCTACACCTTC	CASSPDRVQVYGYTF
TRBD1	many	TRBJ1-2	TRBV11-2	TGTGCCAGCAGCTCCAACAGGGGAACGGGTGGCTACACCTTC	CASSSNRGTGGYTF
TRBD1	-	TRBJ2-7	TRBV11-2	TGTGCCAGCAGCTTAGTACAAAGGGGGCGGTTTTTGAACGAGCAGTACTTC	CASSLVQRGRFLNEQYF
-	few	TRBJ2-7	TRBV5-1	TGCGCCAGCAGCCCCCCTGAAGGGGCCTACGAGCAGTACTTC	CASSPPEGAYEQYF
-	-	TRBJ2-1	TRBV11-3	TGTGCCAGCAGCTTAGAGGCCGCAGACAATGAGCAGTTCTTC	CASSLEAADNEQFF
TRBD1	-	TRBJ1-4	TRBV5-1	TGCGCCAGCTGCCCCGGGACAGGGTATGAAAAACTGTTTTTT	CASCPGTGYEKLFF
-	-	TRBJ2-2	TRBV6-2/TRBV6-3	TGTGCCAGCAGCGGGCCAGGGAACACCGGGGAGCTGTTTTTT	CASSGPGNTGELFF
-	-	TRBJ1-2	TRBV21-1	TGTGCCAGCAGCGCTCAAGACAGAGAAAACTATGGCTACACCTTC	CASSAQDRENYGYTF
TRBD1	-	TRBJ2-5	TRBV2	TGTGCCAGCAAAGAGAAGACAGGGGGCTACCAAGAGACCCAGTACTTC	CASKEKTGGYQETQYF
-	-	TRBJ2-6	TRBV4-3	TGCGCCAGCAGCCAACAGGACACGACAGTCTCTGGGGCCAACGTCCTGACTTTC	CASSQQDTTVSGANVLTF
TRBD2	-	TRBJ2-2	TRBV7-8	TGTGCCAGCAGCTTAGTCTTAGCGGGGTGGACCGGGGAGCTGTTTTTT	CASSLVLAGWTGELFF
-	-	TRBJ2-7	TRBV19	TGTGCCAGTTCCTCCGGGACACTACCCTACGAGCAGTACTTC	CASSSGTLPYEQYF
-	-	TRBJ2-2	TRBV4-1	TGCGCCAGCAGCCCCCTCCCGTCCGGGGGACCTAACACCGGGGAGCTGTTTTTT	CASSPLPSGGPNTGELFF